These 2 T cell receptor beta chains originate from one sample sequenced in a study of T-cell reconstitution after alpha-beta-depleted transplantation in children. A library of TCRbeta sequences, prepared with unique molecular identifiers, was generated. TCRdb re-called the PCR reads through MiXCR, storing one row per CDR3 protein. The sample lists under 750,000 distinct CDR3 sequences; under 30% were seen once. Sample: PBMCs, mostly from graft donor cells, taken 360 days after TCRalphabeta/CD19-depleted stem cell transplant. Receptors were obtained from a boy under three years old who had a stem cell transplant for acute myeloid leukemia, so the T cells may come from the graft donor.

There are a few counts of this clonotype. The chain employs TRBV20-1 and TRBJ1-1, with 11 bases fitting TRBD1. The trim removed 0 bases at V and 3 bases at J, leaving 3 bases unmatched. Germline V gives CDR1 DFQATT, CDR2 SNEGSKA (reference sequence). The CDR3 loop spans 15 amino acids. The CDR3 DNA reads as TGCAGTGCTAGAGAGGGGGACAGGGGGTACACTGAAGCTTTCTTT. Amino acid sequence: CSAREGDRGYTEAFF.

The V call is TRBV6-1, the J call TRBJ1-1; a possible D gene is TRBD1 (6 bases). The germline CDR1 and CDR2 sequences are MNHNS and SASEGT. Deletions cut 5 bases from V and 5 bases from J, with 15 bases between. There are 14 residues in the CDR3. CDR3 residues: CASSPWTAGTEAFF. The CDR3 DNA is TGTGCCAGCAGTCCATGGACAGCGGGGACTGAAGCTTTCTTT.